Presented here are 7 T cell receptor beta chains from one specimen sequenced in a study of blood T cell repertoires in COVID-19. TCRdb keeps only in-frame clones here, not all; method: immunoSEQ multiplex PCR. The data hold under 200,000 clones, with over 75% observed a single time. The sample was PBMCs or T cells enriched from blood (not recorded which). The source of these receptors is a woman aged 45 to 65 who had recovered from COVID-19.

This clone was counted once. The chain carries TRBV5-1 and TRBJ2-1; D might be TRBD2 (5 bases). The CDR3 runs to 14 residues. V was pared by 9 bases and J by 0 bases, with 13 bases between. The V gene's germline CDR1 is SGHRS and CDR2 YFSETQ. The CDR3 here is CATTDGISYNEQFF. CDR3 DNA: TGCGCCACCACTGACGGGATCTCCTACAATGAGCAGTTCTTC.

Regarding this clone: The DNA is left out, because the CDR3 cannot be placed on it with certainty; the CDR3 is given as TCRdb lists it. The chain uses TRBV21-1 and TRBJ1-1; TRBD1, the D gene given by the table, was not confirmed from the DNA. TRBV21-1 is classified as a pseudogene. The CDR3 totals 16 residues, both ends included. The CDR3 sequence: CASSKVGTGANTEAFF.

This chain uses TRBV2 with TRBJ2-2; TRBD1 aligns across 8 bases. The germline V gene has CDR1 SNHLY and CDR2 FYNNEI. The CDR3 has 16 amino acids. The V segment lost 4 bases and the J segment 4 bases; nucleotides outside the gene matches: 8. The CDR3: CASSGPAGTGTGELFF. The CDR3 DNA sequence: TGTGCCAGCAGTGGACCGGCAGGGACAGGCACCGGGGAGCTGTTTTTT.

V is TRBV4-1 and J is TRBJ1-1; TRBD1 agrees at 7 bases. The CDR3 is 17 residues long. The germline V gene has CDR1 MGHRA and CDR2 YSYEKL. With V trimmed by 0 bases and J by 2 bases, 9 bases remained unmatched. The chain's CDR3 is CASSQEVTGKGNTEAFF. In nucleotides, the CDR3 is TGCGCCAGCAGCCAAGAGGTGACAGGGAAGGGAAACACTGAAGCTTTCTTT.

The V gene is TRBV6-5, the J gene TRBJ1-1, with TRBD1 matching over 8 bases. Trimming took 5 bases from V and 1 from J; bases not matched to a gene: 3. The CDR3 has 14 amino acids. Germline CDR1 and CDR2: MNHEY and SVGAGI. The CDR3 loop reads CASSTGQGNTEAFF. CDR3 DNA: TGTGCCAGCAGTACCGGACAGGGGAACACTGAAGCTTTCTTT.

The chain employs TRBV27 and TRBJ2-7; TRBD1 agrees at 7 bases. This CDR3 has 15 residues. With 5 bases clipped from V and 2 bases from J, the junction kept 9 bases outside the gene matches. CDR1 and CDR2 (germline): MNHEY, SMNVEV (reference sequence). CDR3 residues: CASSRARTGTYEQYF. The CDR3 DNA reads TGTGCCAGCAGTCGGGCCCGGACAGGCACCTACGAGCAGTACTTC.

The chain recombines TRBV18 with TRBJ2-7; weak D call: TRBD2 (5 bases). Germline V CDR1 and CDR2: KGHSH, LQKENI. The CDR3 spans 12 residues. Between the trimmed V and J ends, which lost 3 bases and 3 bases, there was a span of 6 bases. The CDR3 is CASSPRDYEQYF. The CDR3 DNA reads TGTGCCAGCTCACCGAGGGACTACGAGCAGTACTTC.